This TCR beta chain was found in a study of shared clonotypes between healthy human individuals. Study findings and constraints: Tissue TCR repertoires likely differ from these blood-only repertoires. The diversity represented, both genetic and in exposure history, was limited by few donors.

With respect to this clone: What it binds is not known.

The trim removed 5 bases at V and 4 bases at J, leaving 15 bases unmatched. Germline CDR1 SGHTA, CDR2 FQGNSA. The CDR3 has 18 residues. TCRdb's table, derived via immunoSEQ multiplex PCR, lists solely in-frame clones and lacks some. The sample yields nearly 500,000 clones, less than 80% seen once. The sequenced sample was PBMCs. The source is a woman aged 40 to 55 in good health. Some clones in this sample may be carry-over from other donors' samples. The rearrangement links TRBV7-2 to TRBJ2-1; 9 nucleotides match TRBD2. The CDR3 spells CASSLSPSGLAEYNEQFF. CDR3 nucleotides: TGTGCCAGCAGCCTGAGCCCCTCGGGACTAGCCGAGTACAATGAGCAGTTCTTC.